A single T cell receptor beta chain is shown here with its context. This entry belongs to a study of blood T cell repertoires in COVID-19. Study-level background: PBMCs, B-cell-depleted T cells, or T cells were the source of the cDNA or gDNA that made up the material.

Original methodology: Amplifying reference gene primers gave estimates of nucleated cell counts. The method was immunoSEQ multiplex PCR; TCRdb's version includes in-frame clones alone and lacks a portion of them. The DNA gave D and trimming, while V, J and clone size come from that table. The sample records fewer than 100,000 clones, around nine tenths being singletons. V dropped 6 bases and J dropped 3 bases, with 6 bases sitting between them. In germline, CDR1 is ENHRY, CDR2 SYGVKD. The CDR3 contains 11 residues. The sample taken for sequencing was peripheral blood. The rearrangement joins TRBV10-3 to TRBJ2-7; TRBD1 is a possible D gene (6 bases). This receptor was identified in a human donor in a cohort sampled during active COVID-19. CDR3 sequence: CAIRQGYEQYF. CDR3 in DNA: TGTGCCATCAGACAGGGCTACGAGCAGTACTTC.